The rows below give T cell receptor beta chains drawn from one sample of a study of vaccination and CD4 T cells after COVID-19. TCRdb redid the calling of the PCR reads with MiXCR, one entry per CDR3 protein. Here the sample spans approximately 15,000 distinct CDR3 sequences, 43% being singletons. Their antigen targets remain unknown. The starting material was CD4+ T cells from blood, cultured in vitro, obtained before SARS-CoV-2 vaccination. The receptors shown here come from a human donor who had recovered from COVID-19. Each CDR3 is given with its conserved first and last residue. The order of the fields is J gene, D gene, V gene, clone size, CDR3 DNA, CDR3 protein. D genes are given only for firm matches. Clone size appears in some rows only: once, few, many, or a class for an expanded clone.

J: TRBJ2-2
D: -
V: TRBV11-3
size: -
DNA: TGTGCCAGCAGCGTTAGGTCCACCGACCTCACCGGGGAGCTGTTTTTT
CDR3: CASSVRSTDLTGELFF

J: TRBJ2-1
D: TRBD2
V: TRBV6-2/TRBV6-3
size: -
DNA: TGTGCCAGCGGCCCCCCCGGACTAGCGGGAGATGAGTTCTTC
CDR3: CASGPPGLAGDEFF

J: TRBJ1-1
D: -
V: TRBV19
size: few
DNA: TGTGCCAGTAGTATAGAAGGACGCAGGAACACTGAAGCTTTCTTT
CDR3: CASSIEGRRNTEAFF

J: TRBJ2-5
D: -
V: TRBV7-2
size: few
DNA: TGTGCCAGCAGCTTGGGCCCGGCCGGCCGGGAGACCCAGTACTTC
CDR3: CASSLGPAGRETQYF

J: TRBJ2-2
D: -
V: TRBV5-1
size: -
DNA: TGCGCCAGCAGCTTGGACAACACCGGGGAGCTGTTTTTT
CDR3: CASSLDNTGELFF

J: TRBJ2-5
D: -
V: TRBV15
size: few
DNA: TGTGCCACCAGTCATCAGGCCAGGGCCATCGGAGAGACCCAGTACTTC
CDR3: CATSHQARAIGETQYF

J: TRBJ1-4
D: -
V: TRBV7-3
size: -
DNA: TGTGCCAGCAGCTCACCGGGACTCGAAAAACTGTTTTTT
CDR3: CASSSPGLEKLFF

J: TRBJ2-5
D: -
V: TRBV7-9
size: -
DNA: TGTGCCAGCAGCTTAGTACTAGCAGACATACAAGAGACCCAGTACTTC
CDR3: CASSLVLADIQETQYF

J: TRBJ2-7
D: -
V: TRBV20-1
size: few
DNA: TGCAGTGCTAGTGCCGGGTCCTACGAGCAGTACTTC
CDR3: CSASAGSYEQYF

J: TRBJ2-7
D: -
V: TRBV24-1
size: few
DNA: TGTGCCAGGAGGGACAGCACCGAGCAGTACTTC
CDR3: CARRDSTEQYF

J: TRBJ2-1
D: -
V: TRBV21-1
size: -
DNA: TGTGCCAGCAAAACAGGACAGGGGGAGCAGTTCTTC
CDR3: CASKTGQGEQFF

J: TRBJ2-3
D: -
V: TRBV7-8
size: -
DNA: TGTGCCAGCAAAACTGCAGCGCGACTTGGGCCAGATACGCAGTATTTT
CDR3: CASKTAARLGPDTQYF

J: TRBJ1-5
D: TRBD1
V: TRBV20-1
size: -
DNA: TGCAGTGCTAGGGTAGGGACAGTCGGCAATCAGCCCCAGCATTTT
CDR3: CSARVGTVGNQPQHF

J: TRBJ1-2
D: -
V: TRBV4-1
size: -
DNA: TGCGCCAGCAGCCAAGATCCACAGGACTATGGCTACACCTTC
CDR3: CASSQDPQDYGYTF

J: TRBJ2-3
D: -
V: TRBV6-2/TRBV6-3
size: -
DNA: TGTGCCAGCAGCCCCGGTGGGGGGAAGAAGACAGATACGCAGTATTTT
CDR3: CASSPGGGKKTDTQYF

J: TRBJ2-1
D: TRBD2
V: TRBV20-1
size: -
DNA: TGCAGTGCGCACCGTGCTAGCGGATTTTACAATGAGCAGTTCTTC
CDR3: CSAHRASGFYNEQFF

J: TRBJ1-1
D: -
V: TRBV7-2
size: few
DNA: TGTGCCAGCAGCCCCTATATCGGGGCAGTGAACACTGAAGCTTTCTTT
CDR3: CASSPYIGAVNTEAFF